The present T cell receptor (beta chain) was sequenced within a study of type 1 regulatory T cells. Whole-study context: An in vitro protocol generated T-allo10, a Tr1-enriched, alloantigen-specific CD4 T cell product.

The CDR3 covers 13 residues. Trimming took 1 base from V and 4 from J, leaving 8 bases between them. Germline CDR1 is MGHRA and CDR2 is YSYEKL. In TCRdb, the reads were re-called with MiXCR into one record per CDR3 protein. Of about 100,000 distinct CDR3 sequences in the sample, 25% to 40% were seen once. The sample was CD4+ T cells, either the whole sample or a sorted fraction (not recorded which). The chain couples TRBV4-1 to TRBJ2-7; TRBD2 is a possible D gene (6 bases). This sequence originates from a human donor in good health. CDR3 amino acids: CASSQVGGYEQYF. The CDR3 nucleotides read TGCGCCAGCAGCCAAGTTGGGGGGTACGAGCAGTACTTC.